The 10 T cell receptor beta chains reported below all come from one sample, sequenced in a study of control samples from healthy donors and cancer patients. Generated by immunoSEQ multiplex PCR, the TCRdb table keeps only in-frame clones and is missing some. Of about 100,000 clones in the sample, 85% to 90% are singletons; the top ten hold approximately 7.8%. Sequencing was carried out using blood. Every receptor here comes from a man aged 25 to 40 in good health.

The chain joins TRBV5-8 to TRBJ1-5, with TRBD1 matching 8 bases. The CDR3 is 16 amino acids. CDR1 is SGHTS, CDR2 YDEGEE, per germline. The ends lost 4 bases at V and 1 base at J; junction bases unmatched: 7. CDR3 nucleotide sequence: TGTGCCAGCAGCGCGGGGGACAGGAGAAGCAATCAGCCCCAGCATTTT. Translating it yields CASSAGDRRSNQPQHF.

This chain uses TRBV5-6 with TRBJ1-4; TRBD1 matches at 9 bases. Germline lookup yields CDR1 SGHDT and CDR2 YYEEEE. The CDR3 has 14 residues. Losses at the gene ends were 0 bases for V and 8 bases for J; bases not matched to a gene: 2. Written as DNA, the CDR3 is TGTGCCAGCAGCTTGGACAGGGGGCTAGAAAAACTGTTTTTT. Amino acids: CASSLDRGLEKLFF.

The CDR3 nucleotides are TGTGCCAGCAGTTCGGACAGGGTGGTAGCAGATACGCAGTATTTT. Its protein is CASSSDRVVADTQYF. V gene TRBV28 combines with J gene TRBJ2-3; TRBD1 matches 8 bases. Trimming at V came to 4 bases and at J to 4 bases, leaving 7 bases not matched to a gene. The germline gives CDR1 MDHEN, CDR2 SYDVKM. The CDR3 loop spans 15 amino acids.

The chain recombines TRBV29-1 with TRBJ1-1; D uncertain. V lost 2 bases and J lost 4, with 14 bases in between. CDR1 is SQVTM and CDR2 is ANQGSEA in the germline V gene. The CDR3 is 14 residues long. The CDR3 DNA follows: TGCAGCGTTGAAAAGTCCGCAGGAGGCACTGAAGCTTTCTTT. As protein: CSVEKSAGGTEAFF.

This clone has only one observation. The chain recombines TRBV2 with TRBJ1-4; 7 nucleotides align to TRBD1. Germline V gene sequence: CDR1 SNHLY, CDR2 FYNNEI. This CDR3 is built from 15 residues. V gave up 9 bases and J gave up 7 bases; unmatched junction bases: 14. The DNA for the CDR3 is TGTGCCAGTGGGAGACAGGGCGGTTTAATTGAAAAACTGTTTTTT. Amino acid sequence: CASGRQGGLIEKLFF.

J is TRBJ1-6 and V is TRBV12-3 or TRBV12-4, with a tentative D call TRBD1 (5 bases). V was pared by 6 bases and J by 12 bases, with 15 bases between. CDR3 size: 13 residues. For the CDR3, the DNA is TGTGCCAGCAGCTTCGGGGCCCGGGAACCCCTCCACTTT. Translated, it gives CASSFGAREPLHF.

The chain is built from TRBV7-9 and TRBJ2-5; possible D gene TRBD2, 6 bases. CDR1 is SEHNR and CDR2 is FQNEAQ in the germline V gene (reference sequence). V gave up 3 bases and J gave up 5 bases, with 16 bases separating them. The CDR3 spans 15 residues. This CDR3 reads CASSLGLIRGETQYF. The DNA for the CDR3 is TGTGCCAGCAGCTTGGGACTCATCAGAGGGGAGACCCAGTACTTC.

This sequence joins TRBV30 and TRBJ2-1; the D is unclear. The germline CDR1 and CDR2 sequences are GTSNPN and SVGIG (reference sequence). V gave up 8 bases and J gave up 6 bases, with 8 bases separating them. The CDR3 is 10 amino acids. The CDR3 coding sequence is TGTGCCCCAATGGGCAATGAGCAGTTCTTC. The encoded protein is CAPMGNEQFF. The variable domain in full, completed from reference TRBV30 and TRBJ2-1, reads SQTIHQWPATLVQPVGSPLSLECTVEGTSNPNLYWYRQAAGRGLQLLFYSVGIGQISSEVPQNLSASRPQDRQFILSSKKLLLSDSGFYLCAPMGNEQFFGPGTRLTVL.

This chain connects TRBV29-1 to TRBJ2-3, with 10 bases fitting TRBD2. The CDR3 sequence is 18 residues long. The J segment lost 2 bases and the V segment lost 4 bases, leaving 15 bases of the junction unmatched. The V gene's germline CDR1 is SQVTM and CDR2 ANQGSEA. This CDR3 reads CSVVGTRSGGAITDTQYF. CDR3 nucleotide sequence: TGCAGCGTTGTTGGCACTCGAAGCGGGGGGGCCATCACAGATACGCAGTATTTT.

The V gene is TRBV28, the J gene TRBJ1-2, with a weak D call TRBD1 (5 bases). The germline V gene encodes CDR1 MDHEN and CDR2 SYDVKM. This CDR3 comprises 14 residues. The germline V and J ends were trimmed by 5 bases and 3 bases, with 13 bases remaining between them. CDR3: CASSPSTEDYGYTF. The CDR3 DNA is TGTGCCAGCAGTCCGTCGACAGAGGACTATGGCTACACCTTC.